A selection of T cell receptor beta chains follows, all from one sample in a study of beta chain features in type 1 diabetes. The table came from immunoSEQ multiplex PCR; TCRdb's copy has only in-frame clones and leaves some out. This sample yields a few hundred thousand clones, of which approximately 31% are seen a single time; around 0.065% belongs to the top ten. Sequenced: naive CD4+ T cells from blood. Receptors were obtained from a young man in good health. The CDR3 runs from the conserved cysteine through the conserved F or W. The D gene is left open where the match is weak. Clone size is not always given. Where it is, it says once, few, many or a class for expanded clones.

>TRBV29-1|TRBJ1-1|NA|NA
TGCAGCGTCCGCCAGACCAAGCTTGAAGCTTTCTTT
CSVRQTKLEAFF
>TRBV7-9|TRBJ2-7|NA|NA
TGTGCCAGCAGCTTAAGGAACGAGCAGTACTTC
CASSLRNEQYF
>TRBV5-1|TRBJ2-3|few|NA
TGCGCCAGCAGCTTTGAGGCACCGGGGGATACGCAGTATTTT
CASSFEAPGDTQYF
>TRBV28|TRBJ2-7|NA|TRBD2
TGTGCCAGCACCACATTACTAGCGGCCTCCTACGAGCAGTACTTC
CASTTLLAASYEQYF
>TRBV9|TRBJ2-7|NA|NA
TGTGCCAGCAGCCCGGATTGGGGACTTTCAGGCGAGCAGTACTTC
CASSPDWGLSGEQYF
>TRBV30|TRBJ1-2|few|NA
TGTGCCTGGAGTTCGGGGAACTATGGCTACACCTTC
CAWSSGNYGYTF
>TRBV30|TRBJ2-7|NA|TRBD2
TGTGCCTGGAGTCCCGGGAGGGACAACTACGAGCAGTACTTC
CAWSPGRDNYEQYF
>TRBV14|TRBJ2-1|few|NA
TGTGCCAGCAGCCAAATGCCGTACAATGAGCAGTTCTTC
CASSQMPYNEQFF
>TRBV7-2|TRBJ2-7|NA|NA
TGTGCCAGCAGCTTAAGCCGGGCGCCTAACCAATACTACGAGCAGTACTTC
CASSLSRAPNQYYEQYF
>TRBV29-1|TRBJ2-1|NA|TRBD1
TGCAGCACCAGACAGGGCTTGGCCTACAATGAGCAGTTCTTC
CSTRQGLAYNEQFF
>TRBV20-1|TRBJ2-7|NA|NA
TGCAGTGCTGGGACCATCCAAGAGCAGTACTTC
CSAGTIQEQYF
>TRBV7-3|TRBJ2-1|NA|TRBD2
TGTGCCAGCAGCACGCAGACTAGCGGGAGCTTCAATGAGCAGTTCTTC
CASSTQTSGSFNEQFF
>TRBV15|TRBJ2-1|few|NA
TGTGCCACCAGCAGAGATCCGCACAGGGTAGGTGAGCAGTTCTTC
CATSRDPHRVGEQFF
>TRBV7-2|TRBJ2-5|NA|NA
TGTGCCAGCAGGTCCATAGCGGCACAAGAGACCCAGTACTTC
CASRSIAAQETQYF
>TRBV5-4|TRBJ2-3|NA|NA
TGTGCCAGCAGCTCGGAGGGAGCGGAGTTCAGCACAGATACGCAGTATTTT
CASSSEGAEFSTDTQYF
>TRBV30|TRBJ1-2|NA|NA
TGTGCCTCCAACAGCTATCTTCGGTATGGCTACACCTTC
CASNSYLRYGYTF
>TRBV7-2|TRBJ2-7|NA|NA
TGTGCCAGCAGCTTACGGACGACTTACGAGCAGTACTTC
CASSLRTTYEQYF
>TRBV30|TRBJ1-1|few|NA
TGTGCCTGGAGTAACGGTGACATGAACACTGAAGCTTTCTTT
CAWSNGDMNTEAFF
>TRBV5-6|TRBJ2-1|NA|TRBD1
TGTGCCAGCAGGCAACAGGGGGCGTACGACAATGAGCAGTTCTTC
CASRQQGAYDNEQFF
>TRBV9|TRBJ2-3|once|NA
TGTGCCAGCAGCGTAGATAGCCGCACAGATACGCAGTATTTT
CASSVDSRTDTQYF
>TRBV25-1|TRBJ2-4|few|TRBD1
TGTGCCAGCAGTGGCTCCGGGACAGGGTCTGTCAAAAACATTCAGTACTTC
CASSGSGTGSVKNIQYF
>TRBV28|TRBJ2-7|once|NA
TGTGCCAGCACCGGGGTCTACGAGCAGTACTTC
CASTGVYEQYF
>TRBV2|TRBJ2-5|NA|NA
TGTGCCAGGGGACATCAAGAGACCCAGTACTTC
CARGHQETQYF
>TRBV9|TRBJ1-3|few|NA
TGTGCCAGCAGCGTAGAGGTTTTCGGCACCATATATTTT
CASSVEVFGTIYF
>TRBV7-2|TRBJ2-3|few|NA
TGTGCCAGCAGCTTTGGTGGGATACGAGATACGCAGTATTTT
CASSFGGIRDTQYF
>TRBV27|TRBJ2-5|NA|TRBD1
TGTGCCAGCAGTTACGGACAGGGTGCGGAGACCCAGTACTTC
CASSYGQGAETQYF
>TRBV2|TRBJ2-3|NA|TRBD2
TGTGCCAGCAGTTCCTTAGCGGGAGGTTTGGCAGATACGCAGTATTTT
CASSSLAGGLADTQYF
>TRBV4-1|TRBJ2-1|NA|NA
TGCGCCAGCAGCCAAGATCCCTTTTTCAATGAGCAGTTCTTC
CASSQDPFFNEQFF
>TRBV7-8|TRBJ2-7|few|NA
TGTGCCAGCAGCGCCGAGTCCGAGCAGTACTTC
CASSAESEQYF
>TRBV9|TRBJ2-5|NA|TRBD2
TGTGCCAGCAGCCCAGGGATGGCTAGCGGGAGGATAAAGACCCAGTACTTC
CASSPGMASGRIKTQYF
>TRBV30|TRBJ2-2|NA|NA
TGTGCCTGGACCCTGCCCGGGGAGCTGTTTTTT
CAWTLPGELFF
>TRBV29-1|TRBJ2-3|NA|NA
TGCAGCGTTGGGTTAGGGGCAGATACGCAGTATTTT
CSVGLGADTQYF
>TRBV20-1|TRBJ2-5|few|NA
TGCAGTGCTGCGGAAGAGACCCAGTACTTC
CSAAEETQYF
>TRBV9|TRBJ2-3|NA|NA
TGTGCCAGCAGCTTCCGAGTTACAGATACGCAGTATTTT
CASSFRVTDTQYF
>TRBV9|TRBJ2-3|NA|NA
TGTGCCAGCAGCGTAGCTACAGTGGCTCCAGATACGCAGTATTTT
CASSVATVAPDTQYF
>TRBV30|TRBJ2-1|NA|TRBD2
TGTGCCTGGAGAAAAGCGGGAGGGAGAGGTGAGCAGTTCTTC
CAWRKAGGRGEQFF
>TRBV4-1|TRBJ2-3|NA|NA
TGCGCCAGCAGCCTGTCGGCACCTGCTAGCACAGATACGCAGTATTTT
CASSLSAPASTDTQYF
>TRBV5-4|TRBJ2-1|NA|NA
TGTGCCAGCAGCCGGACTGGTAACAATGAGCAGTTCTTC
CASSRTGNNEQFF